This T cell receptor beta chain stems from a study of blood T cell repertoires in COVID-19. Study-wide background: The origin of the acute and convalescent COVID-19 samples was the United States, Italy and Spain.

CDR1 is MDHEN and CDR2 is SYDVKM in the germline V gene. CDR3 length equals 15 residues. V lost 5 bases, J lost 6 bases, and 8 bases stayed unmatched. Data came from immunoSEQ multiplex PCR; TCRdb stores just in-frame clones and leaves some out. The sample lists some 230,000 clones; about 88% were seen once. Seattle's enrolled individuals joined amid active infection and were then monitored longitudinally. The V call is TRBV28, the J call TRBJ1-1; 11 nucleotides agree with TRBD1. The TCR comes from a woman aged 45-59 years with COVID-19, enrolled during active disease. Sequences were obtained from peripheral blood. Here the CDR3 reads CASSEDRGLTAEAFF. The CDR3, as DNA: TGTGCCAGCAGTGAGGACAGGGGGCTGACGGCTGAAGCTTTCTTT.